These 14 T cell receptor beta chains share one sample of origin, sequenced in a study of T-cell memory formation after mild COVID-19. Each CDR3 protein is one row after TCRdb ran MiXCR on the 5' RACE reads. Of about 430,000 distinct CDR3 sequences listed, 20% to 25% are singletons. Sequenced input: PBMCs or a T cell subset sorted from them (not recorded which). The receptors here all came from an adult woman who had mild COVID-19 (a few samples of this study predate the infection). Cell type and time point are not known.

This clonotype came up a few times. The rearrangement links TRBV29-1 to TRBJ2-3; the D is unclear. V was shortened by 5 bases and J by 2 bases, with 8 bases between the two germline ends. Per germline, CDR1 SQVTM and CDR2 ANQGSEA. This CDR3 region has 12 residues. In DNA form, the CDR3 reads TGCAGCGTTTACAGCACCACAGATACGCAGTATTTT. It specifies CSVYSTTDTQYF.

The chain carries TRBV7-3 and TRBJ1-2, with a possible D match to TRBD1 (5 bases). V lost 3 bases to trimming and J lost 4 bases, with 9 bases between them. The CDR3 consists of 13 residues. Germline loops: CDR1 SGHTA, CDR2 FQGTGA. The CDR3 reads CASSFSGIYGYTF. CDR3 nucleotide sequence: TGTGCCAGCAGCTTTTCAGGGATCTATGGCTACACCTTC.

This clonotype was detected a few times. The chain uses TRBV11-2 and TRBJ2-7; a weak D match, TRBD1 (5 bases). The CDR3 runs 13 residues. Per the germline V gene, CDR1 is SGHAT and CDR2 is FQNNGV. V lost 4 bases and J lost 2, with 9 bases in between. The chain's CDR3 is CASSSTAPYEQYF. In DNA form, the CDR3 reads TGTGCCAGCAGCTCGACAGCGCCCTACGAGCAGTACTTC.

At least ten counts were recorded for this clonotype. V usage is TRBV12-3 or TRBV12-4 and J usage is TRBJ2-7; D is uncertain. The CDR3 has 11 amino acids. The V gene lost 6 bases and the J gene lost 3 bases, with 6 bases spanning the gap. The CDR3 region has the DNA TGTGCCAGCAGCTTTGGCTACGAGCAGTACTTC. Its translation is CASSFGYEQYF.

The J gene is TRBJ2-1, the V gene TRBV7-6; D is unresolved. Germline V gene data show CDR1 as SGHVS and CDR2 as FNYEAQ. The germline V and J ends were trimmed by 1 base and 6 bases, with 13 bases remaining between them. The CDR3 is 15 residues long. CDR3 coding DNA: TGTGCCAGCAGCTTAGAGCATAGGGCTCTCAATGAGCAGTTCTTC. Amino acids: CASSLEHRALNEQFF.

This clonotype showed up just a few times. The rearrangement links TRBV10-3 to TRBJ1-4, with 9 bases fitting TRBD1. The CDR3 length is 16 residues. The junction had 6 bases not matched to a gene; V was cut back by 0 bases and J by 7 bases. Germline loops: CDR1 ENHRY, CDR2 SYGVKD. CDR3 amino acids: CAISESPGQGGEKLFF. The DNA of the CDR3 is TGTGCCATCAGTGAGTCCCCGGGACAGGGAGGTGAAAAACTGTTTTTT.

CDR3: CASSQGRGRGNEQFF. CDR3 bases: TGTGCCAGCAGCCAAGGGCGGGGTCGTGGCAATGAGCAGTTCTTC. This chain joins TRBV14 and TRBJ2-1; tentatively, D is TRBD2 (6 bases). The CDR3 has 15 amino acids. The germline V gene has CDR1 SGHDN and CDR2 FVKESK. The V gene lost 1 base and the J gene lost 6 bases, with 13 bases spanning the gap.

This clonotype was recorded a few times. The rearrangement uses TRBV29-1 and TRBJ2-7; tentative D call: TRBD1 (6 bases). V was clipped by 5 bases and J by 2 bases, with 13 bases between them. The CDR3 runs to 13 residues. The germline gives CDR1 SQVTM, CDR2 ANQGSEA. The CDR3 region is CSVSDRRTYEQYF. The CDR3 DNA sequence: TGCAGCGTTTCCGACAGGAGGACCTACGAGCAGTACTTC.

This clonotype was picked up a small number of times. The CDR3 nucleotides read TGCGCCAGCAGCTTGCGCCAGACAGATACGCAGTATTTT. This sequence encodes CASSLRQTDTQYF. The chain recombines TRBV5-1 with TRBJ2-3; no definite D call. Trimming took 1 base from V and 3 from J, leaving 6 bases between them. Per germline, CDR1 SGHRS and CDR2 YFSETQ. The CDR3 runs to 13 residues.

The chain employs TRBV21-1 and TRBJ2-7; the DNA was not used to check the table's D call, TRBD2. TRBV21-1 is a recognized pseudogene. The CDR3 loop spans 13 amino acids. Written as DNA, the CDR3 is TGTGCCAGCAGCAAAAGGCCCACCTACGAGCAGTACTTC. Translated, it gives CASSKRPTYEQYF.

This clonotype was seen a single time. This chain connects TRBV2 to TRBJ1-5; 7 bases align to TRBD1. Germline V gene lookup returns CDR1 SNHLY and CDR2 FYNNEI. V shed 6 bases, J shed 2 bases, and the junction held 4 bases outside the gene matches. CDR3 length equals 14 residues. In DNA form, the CDR3 reads TGTGCCAGCAGAGTCACAGGGGGCAATCAGCCCCAGCATTTT. Its translation: CASRVTGGNQPQHF.

The chain links TRBV6-2 or TRBV6-3 to TRBJ2-1, with 8 bases aligning to TRBD1. This CDR3 has 11 residues. Unmatched junction bases numbered 3, after V lost 6 bases and J lost 11 bases. Germline values: CDR1 MNHEY, CDR2 SVGEGT. Written as DNA, the CDR3 is TGTGCCAGCAGCGGGACAGGCAAGCAGTTCTTC. Translated, it gives CASSGTGKQFF.

This clonotype came up a few times. Compared with germline, one end of the junction differs, possibly owing to a read error. The gene calls are TRBV7-7 and TRBJ2-5; TRBD1 matches 9 bases. This CDR3 is 14 amino acids long. Germline CDR1 reads SSHAT; CDR2 reads FNYEAQ (reference sequence). Here the CDR3 DNA reads TGTGCTAGCAGCCAAAACAGGGGGCGAGAGACCCAGTACTTC. It is translated as CASSQNRGRETQYF.

This clonotype appeared a few times. The rearrangement links TRBV4-1 to TRBJ1-1; the D gene is possibly TRBD1 (5 bases). CDR3 length equals 14 residues. V lost 3 bases and J 4 bases, leaving 12 bases between the germline ends. Germline V gene data show CDR1 as MGHRA and CDR2 as YSYEKL. The CDR3 reads CASSQGPGPTEAFF. CDR3 DNA sequence: TGCGCCAGCAGCCAGGGACCCGGACCCACTGAAGCTTTCTTT.